The 32 T cell receptor beta chains in this list originate from one sample, sequenced in a study of blood T cell repertoires in COVID-19. Data came from immunoSEQ multiplex PCR; TCRdb stores just in-frame clones and leaves some out. The sample records around 92,000 clones, about 86% being singletons. Source material: peripheral blood. These TCRs come from a woman in her fifties or sixties in a cohort sampled during active or convalescent COVID-19.

This chain uses TRBV7-9 with TRBJ1-4; D not resolved. The CDR3 has 13 residues. V lost 2 bases and J lost 7, with 8 bases in between. Germline V gene data show CDR1 as SEHNR and CDR2 as FQNEAQ (reference sequence). The CDR3 spells CASSLSSVEKLFF. CDR3 in DNA: TGTGCCAGCAGCTTATCATCGGTTGAAAAACTGTTTTTT.

This sequence joins TRBV6-6 and TRBJ1-1; D call uncertain. The CDR3 loop spans 14 amino acids. V lost 2 bases to trimming and J lost 0 bases, with 7 bases between them. CDR1 and CDR2 (germline): MNHNY, SVGAGI (reference sequence). CDR3 amino acids: CASSYGRLNTEAFF. The CDR3 DNA follows: TGTGCCAGCAGTTACGGGAGACTGAACACTGAAGCTTTCTTT.

The gene calls are TRBV3-1 (or the pseudogene TRBV3-2) and TRBJ2-1, with 9 bases that match TRBD1. V trimming: 2 bases; J trimming: 5 bases; junction bases outside the gene matches: 7. The CDR3 consists of 16 residues. Germline CDR1 and CDR2: LGHDT and YNNKEL (reference sequence). CDR3 sequence: CASSQTPGQGNNEQFF. DNA for the CDR3: TGTGCCAGCAGCCAAACACCGGGACAGGGAAACAATGAGCAGTTCTTC.

The V and J genes are TRBV3-1 (or the pseudogene TRBV3-2) and TRBJ2-2; 12 bases line up with TRBD2. CDR1 is LGHDT and CDR2 is YNNKEL in the germline V gene (reference sequence). This CDR3 has 17 amino acids. The J segment lost 5 bases and the V segment lost 1 base, leaving 5 bases of the junction unmatched. DNA of the CDR3: TGTGCCAGCAGCCAAGCTCGTCTAGCGGGAGGGACCGGGGAGCTGTTTTTT. Residues: CASSQARLAGGTGELFF.

In this sample, this clone turned up once. V and J are TRBV19 and TRBJ2-2; possible D gene TRBD2, 6 bases. V was cut by 10 bases and J by 0 bases, with 12 bases left in between. This CDR3 contains 14 residues. The germline V gene encodes CDR1 LNHDA and CDR2 SQIVND (reference sequence). CDR3 in DNA: TGTGCCACCTGGGGGGTAGCGAACACCGGGGAGCTGTTTTTT. This encodes CATWGVANTGELFF.

This chain joins TRBV3-1 (or the pseudogene TRBV3-2) and TRBJ1-3; 9 positions match TRBD1. The V gene end was trimmed by 1 base and the J gene end by 0 bases; junction bases not matched to a gene: 4. This CDR3 has 17 amino acids. The germline CDR1 and CDR2 sequences are LGHDT and YNNKEL (reference sequence). This CDR3 reads CASSQAGTGSSGNTIYF. In DNA form, the CDR3 reads TGTGCCAGCAGCCAAGCCGGGACAGGGAGCTCTGGAAACACCATATATTTT.

J is TRBJ2-7 and V is TRBV19; weak D call: TRBD2 (6 bases). Deletions cut 6 bases from V and 2 bases from J, with 14 bases between. The CDR3 is 14 residues long. Looked up from germline, CDR1 is LNHDA and CDR2 is SQIVND (reference sequence). DNA for the CDR3: TGTGCCAGTAGCCCCGGGGGTGATCCCTACGAGCAGTACTTC. It is translated as CASSPGGDPYEQYF.

The chain couples TRBV6-5 to TRBJ1-4; 7 bases are a match to TRBD1. This CDR3 has 15 residues. Losses at the gene ends were 5 bases for V and 2 bases for J; bases not matched to a gene: 5. CDR1 and CDR2 from the germline V gene are MNHEY and SVGAGI. CDR3 DNA sequence: TGTGCCAGCAGTATCGGGACAGTGACTAATGAAAAACTGTTTTTT. Translating it yields CASSIGTVTNEKLFF.

This rearrangement joins TRBV9 to TRBJ1-1; TRBD1 agrees at 9 bases. This CDR3 region has 16 residues. Germline V gives CDR1 SGDLS, CDR2 YYNGEE. V trimming: 2 bases; J trimming: 2 bases; junction bases outside the gene matches: 7. The DNA for the CDR3 is TGTGCCAGCAGCGTGGGACCGGGACAGGGTAACACTGAAGCTTTCTTT. Its protein is CASSVGPGQGNTEAFF.

The V gene is TRBV5-6, the J gene TRBJ1-3; D possibly corresponds to TRBD1 (6 bases). Trimming left V 3 bases short and J 4 bases short, with 11 bases between. CDR1 is SGHDT, CDR2 YYEEEE, per germline. The CDR3 contains 14 residues. CDR3 in DNA: TGTGCCAGCAGCTGGGGGACACCCGGAAACACCATATATTTT. Translating it yields CASSWGTPGNTIYF.

This chain uses TRBV4-1 with TRBJ1-2; 12 bases map to TRBD1. This CDR3 contains 15 residues. V was clipped by 1 base and J by 7 bases; unmatched bases: 4. Germline values: CDR1 MGHRA, CDR2 YSYEKL. CDR3 in DNA: TGCGCCAGCAGCCAAGTTGGGGACAGGGGGCTTGGCTACACCTTC. It yields the protein CASSQVGDRGLGYTF.

The J gene is TRBJ2-6, the V gene TRBV7-9; the match to TRBD1 covers 12 bases. The CDR3 loop spans 18 amino acids. V was pared by 5 bases and J by 4 bases, with 9 bases of the junction left unmatched. Germline values: CDR1 SEHNR, CDR2 FQNEAQ (reference sequence). In DNA, the CDR3 is TGTGCCAGCAGCCCCCCGGGACAGGGGGCGAGGGGGGCCAACGTCCTGACTTTC. Translated: CASSPPGQGARGANVLTF. The complete variable domain, with remaining parts taken from reference TRBV7-9 and TRBJ2-6, reads DTGVSQNPRHKITKRGQNVTFRCDPISEHNRLYWYRQTLGQGPEFLTYFQNEAQLEKSRLLSDRFSAERPKGSFSTLEIQRTEQGDSAMYLCASSPPGQGARGANVLTFGAGSRLTVL.

This clone appeared once. The rearrangement uses TRBV29-1 and TRBJ2-7; D uncertain. The germline V and J ends were trimmed by 5 bases and 3 bases, with 8 bases remaining between them. CDR3 length equals 11 residues. CDR1 and CDR2 (germline): SQVTM, ANQGSEA. The CDR3 DNA reads TGCAGCGTTAAGAGTAGCTACGAGCAGTACTTC. It translates to CSVKSSYEQYF.

This clone has a single count. This chain connects TRBV2 to TRBJ1-1; no firm D call. Germline lookup yields CDR1 SNHLY and CDR2 FYNNEI. The CDR3 is 14 amino acids. V was trimmed by 6 bases and J by 0 bases, leaving 11 bases between them. CDR3 residues: CASRAGSLNTEAFF. CDR3 sequence (DNA): TGTGCCAGCAGAGCCGGGTCTTTGAACACTGAAGCTTTCTTT.

The chain has TRBV27 and TRBJ2-5; 8 positions match TRBD2. V was pared by 4 bases and J by 3 bases, with 10 bases of the junction left unmatched. The CDR3 runs 16 residues. Germline values: CDR1 MNHEY, CDR2 SMNVEV (reference sequence). CDR3 nucleotide sequence: TGTGCCAGCAGTTCCCGGGGGAGCGGGGGCAAAGAGACCCAGTACTTC. Residues: CASSSRGSGGKETQYF.

The chain recombines TRBV9 with TRBJ2-3, with TRBD2 matching 8 bases. With V trimmed by 4 bases and J by 1 base, 5 bases remained unmatched. The CDR3 sequence is 15 residues long. Germline V CDR1 and CDR2: SGDLS, YYNGEE. The CDR3 bases are TGTGCCAGCAGCTTTAGCGGGGTCGGCACAGATACGCAGTATTTT. It yields the protein CASSFSGVGTDTQYF. Looking up the rest from reference TRBV9 and TRBJ2-3 gives the full variable domain: DSGVTQTPKHLITATGQRVTLRCSPRSGDLSVYWYQQSLDQGLQFLIQYYNGEERAKGNILERFSAQQFPDLHSELNLSSLELGDSALYFCASSFSGVGTDTQYFGPGTRLTVL.

The genes are TRBV5-4 and TRBJ1-2; D ambiguous. Germline values: CDR1 SGHNT, CDR2 YYREEE (reference sequence). V shed 0 bases and J shed 3 bases, with 6 bases lying between them. The CDR3 consists of 13 residues. The DNA for the CDR3 is TGTGCCAGCAGCTTGGCCGGGGACTATGGCTACACCTTC. Amino acids: CASSLAGDYGYTF.

V usage is TRBV9 and J usage is TRBJ1-1, with 7 bases lining up with TRBD1. The length of the CDR3 is 14 residues. Germline V CDR1 and CDR2: SGDLS, YYNGEE. J was trimmed by 6 bases and V by 3 bases; bases with no gene match: 8. The DNA for the CDR3 is TGTGCCAGCAGCGCCCGACAGGGTGGCGCTGAAGCTTTCTTT. This translates into CASSARQGGAEAFF.

Worth noting for this clone: Germline and junction disagree at one end, which may indicate a read error. The chain has TRBV7-2 and TRBJ2-1; 15 bases map to TRBD2. The CDR3 is 15 residues long. The germline CDR1 and CDR2 sequences are SGHTA and FQGNSA. CDR3 sequence (DNA): TGTGCCAGCAGCTTCCGGACTAGCGGGGGGGCTGAGAAGTTCTTC. As protein: CASSFRTSGGAEKFF.

The chain is built from TRBV4-1 and TRBJ2-5; 11 bases map to TRBD2. The CDR3 sequence is 16 residues long. Germline V gives CDR1 MGHRA, CDR2 YSYEKL. J was trimmed by 0 bases and V by 4 bases; bases with no gene match: 4. DNA of the CDR3: TGCGCCAGCAGCCGTCCGGGACTAGCGGACCAAGAGACCCAGTACTTC. This translates into CASSRPGLADQETQYF.

This sequence joins TRBV5-1 and TRBJ1-6; 7 bases agree with TRBD1. Per germline, CDR1 SGHRS and CDR2 YFSETQ. Trimming cost V 0 bases and J 10 bases; bases outside gene matches: 10. The CDR3 runs 16 residues. The CDR3 loop is CASSLAMTGPSSPLHF. The CDR3 nucleotides are TGCGCCAGCAGCTTGGCCATGACAGGGCCGAGCTCACCCCTCCACTTT.

This chain connects TRBV6-2 or TRBV6-3 to TRBJ2-3; 12 nucleotides line up with TRBD2. Germline trimming cut 0 bases from V and 6 bases from J; bases unmatched to any gene: 7. Germline CDR1 and CDR2: MNHEY and SVGEGT. There are 17 residues in the CDR3. CDR3 coding DNA: TGTGCCAGCAGTTACTCCCCTAGCGGGGGGGACCTCGATACGCAGTATTTT. This sequence encodes CASSYSPSGGDLDTQYF.

The rearrangement joins TRBV21-1 to TRBJ1-2. TRBV21-1 counts as a pseudogene. This CDR3 spans 16 amino acids. DNA of the CDR3: TGTGCCAGCAGCAAAGTCGGCTCCTCCCACTATTATGGCTACACCTTC. Residues: CASSKVGSSHYYGYTF.

The chain is built from TRBV27 and TRBJ2-5, with D possibly being TRBD1 (5 bases). Trimming stripped 2 bases from V and 3 bases from J, with 19 bases between. The CDR3 has 17 residues. CDR1 MNHEY and CDR2 SMNVEV come from the germline V gene (reference sequence). The CDR3 loop reads CASSLTPAGRVEETQYF. In DNA, the CDR3 is TGTGCCAGCAGTTTAACCCCTGCCGGCAGGGTAGAAGAGACCCAGTACTTC.

The table lists this clone with a few counts. The V gene is TRBV3-1 (or the pseudogene TRBV3-2), the J gene TRBJ2-5; 10 bases map to TRBD2. This CDR3 comprises 17 residues. Unmatched junction bases numbered 9, after V lost 1 base and J lost 4 bases. CDR1 is LGHDT, CDR2 YNNKEL, per germline (reference sequence). CDR3 DNA: TGTGCCAGCAGCCAAGGTTCGAGCGGGAGGGCCCGAGAGACCCAGTACTTC. It yields the protein CASSQGSSGRARETQYF.

The rearrangement links TRBV5-4 to TRBJ2-7, with TRBD1 matching 8 bases. CDR1 and CDR2 (germline): SGHNT, YYREEE (reference sequence). The V and J ends lost 2 bases and 5 bases, in that order; junction bases with no gene match: 3. The CDR3 covers 13 residues. The CDR3: CASSLTGGNEQYF. In nucleotides, the CDR3 is TGTGCCAGCAGCTTAACAGGGGGGAACGAGCAGTACTTC.

The chain links TRBV9 to TRBJ1-3; possibly TRBD1 for D (5 bases). The CDR3 runs to 15 residues. The germline V and J ends were trimmed by 0 bases and 4 bases, with 11 bases remaining between them. Germline assignment: CDR1 SGDLS and CDR2 YYNGEE. The CDR3 DNA reads as TGTGCCAGCAGCGTAGATGGCAGGGTAGGAAACACCATATATTTT. This gives the protein CASSVDGRVGNTIYF. Based on the CDR3 plus reference TRBV9 and TRBJ1-3, the full variable domain is DSGVTQTPKHLITATGQRVTLRCSPRSGDLSVYWYQQSLDQGLQFLIQYYNGEERAKGNILERFSAQQFPDLHSELNLSSLELGDSALYFCASSVDGRVGNTIYFGEGSWLTVV.

The chain carries TRBV7-9 and TRBJ1-4; D perhaps matches TRBD1 (6 bases). The germline V gene has CDR1 SEHNR and CDR2 FQNEAQ (reference sequence). The CDR3 sequence is 14 residues long. Trimming stripped 5 bases from V and 7 bases from J, with 14 bases between. CDR3 DNA: TGTGCCAGCAGCCCCCGGGGGGGCATTGAAAAACTGTTTTTT. Translating gives CASSPRGGIEKLFF.

The gene calls are TRBV10-3 and TRBJ2-3; tentative D call: TRBD1 (5 bases). This CDR3 is built from 15 residues. V was shortened by 2 bases and J by 4 bases, with 13 bases between the two germline ends. Germline CDR1 is ENHRY and CDR2 is SYGVKD. CDR3 amino acids: CAISEGANRADTQYF. The CDR3 DNA reads as TGTGCCATCAGTGAGGGGGCCAACCGGGCAGATACGCAGTATTTT.

The chain joins TRBV30 to TRBJ1-3; possible D gene TRBD1, 5 bases. This CDR3 region has 15 residues. Germline CDR1 is GTSNPN and CDR2 is SVGIG (reference sequence). Deletions cut 4 bases from V and 2 bases from J, with 15 bases between. The CDR3 DNA reads as TGTGCCTGGACCTGGGGGGGAGGGACTGGAAACACCATATATTTT. Amino acid sequence: CAWTWGGGTGNTIYF.

The rearrangement joins TRBV5-8 to TRBJ1-4; D uncertain. The CDR3 is made up of 15 amino acids. Trimming took 3 bases from V and 7 from J, leaving 16 bases between them. Germline V gene sequence: CDR1 SGHTS, CDR2 YDEGEE. The CDR3: CASSSFPLGGEKLFF. CDR3 DNA sequence: TGTGCCAGCAGCTCATTCCCCCTAGGTGGTGAAAAACTGTTTTTT.

This clone has more than one count but fewer than ten. The genes are TRBV5-6 and TRBJ1-2; 8 bases agree with TRBD1. Germline V gene data show CDR1 as SGHDT and CDR2 as YYEEEE. This CDR3 comprises 13 residues. V gave up 5 bases and J gave up 8 bases; unmatched junction bases: 8. CDR3 in DNA: TGTGCCAGCAGTTTGCCGACAGGGGAAGGCTACACCTTC. As protein: CASSLPTGEGYTF. The full variable domain, its missing parts supplied by reference TRBV5-6 and TRBJ1-2, is DAGVTQSPTHLIKTRGQQVTLRCSPKSGHDTVSWYQQALGQGPQFIFQYYEEEERQRGNFPDRFSGHQFPNYSSELNVNALLLGDSALYLCASSLPTGEGYTFGSGTRLTVV.